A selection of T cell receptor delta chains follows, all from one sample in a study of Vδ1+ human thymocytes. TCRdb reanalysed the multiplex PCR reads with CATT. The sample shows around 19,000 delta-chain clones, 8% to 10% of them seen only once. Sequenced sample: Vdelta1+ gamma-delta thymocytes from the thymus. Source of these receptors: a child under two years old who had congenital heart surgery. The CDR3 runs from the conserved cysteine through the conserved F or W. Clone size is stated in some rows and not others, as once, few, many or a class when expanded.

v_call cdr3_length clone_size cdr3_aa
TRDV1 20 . CALGELTRSLTGWEADKLIF
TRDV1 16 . CALGEPRFPDTDKLIF
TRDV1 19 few CALGKRPVLGIPGTDKLIF
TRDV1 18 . CALKFTGERGGNTDKLIF
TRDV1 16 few CALGNQSRTYTDKLIF
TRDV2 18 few CACEPASSWGRIKNKLIF
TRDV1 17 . CALGATLRTGGYGKLIF
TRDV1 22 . CALGEPPSSPQAGGYSTDKLIF
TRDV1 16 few CALGEDSTGVGDKLIF
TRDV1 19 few CALGSISIPGGLDTDKLIF
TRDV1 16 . CALGELVPWGPDKLIF
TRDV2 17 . CACQDYWGIHRTDKLIF
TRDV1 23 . CALGERSPYDSFIGGGYADKLIF
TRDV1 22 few CALGPAPPPSPSTRTITDKLIF
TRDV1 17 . CALGDTRLLGDGDKLIF
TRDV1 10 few CALGVSKLIF
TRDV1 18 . CALGELKVFWGYTDKLIF
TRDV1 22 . CALGEPPGTLRLVMGFTDKLIF
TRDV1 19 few CALGEPAYTGIQHTDKLIF
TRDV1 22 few CALGEPSLPTELGDTYTDKLIF
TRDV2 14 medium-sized CACDTLGVTDKLIF
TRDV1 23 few CALGELRPKFLKVYRGPTDKLIF
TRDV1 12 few CALGESTDKLIF
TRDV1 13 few CALGFRGTDKLIF
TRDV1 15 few CALGELLGDTDKLIF
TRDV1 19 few CALGASYHSKERYTDKLIF
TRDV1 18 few CALGELELGDTHTDKLIF
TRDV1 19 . CALGSHSPLGGENTDKLIF
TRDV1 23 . CALGESKKQDHLSNRCYTDKLIF